The rows below give T cell receptor beta chains drawn from one sample of a study of T cell responses to AZD1222 COVID-19 vaccine. Profiled with immunoSEQ multiplex PCR; TCRdb holds only in-frame clones, not every one. Counted here are around 100,000 clones, around nine tenths occurring once; the ten biggest clones make up roughly a sixth. The source was peripheral blood, collected on day 0 of AZD1222 vaccination. These receptors were collected from an adult in good health. CDR3s include the opening cysteine and the closing phenylalanine or tryptophan. D genes are given only for firm matches. Size tells how often a clone was seen (once, few, many) or the class of an expanded clone, and some rows leave it out.

J gene,clone size,D gene,V gene,CDR3 protein,CDR3 DNA
TRBJ1-5,few,-,TRBV11-2,CASSLDHGSNQPQHF,TGTGCCAGCAGCTTAGATCATGGCAGCAATCAGCCCCAGCATTTT
TRBJ1-4,-,-,TRBV11-2,CASSLVGWGEKLFF,TGTGCCAGCAGCTTAGTTGGGTGGGGTGAAAAACTGTTTTTT
TRBJ1-2,-,-,TRBV5-1,CASREGIYGYTF,TGCGCCAGCAGGGAGGGGATTTATGGCTACACCTTC
TRBJ1-2,-,-,TRBV2,CASSEGRGLAGGYTF,TGTGCCAGCAGTGAAGGGCGGGGTTTAGCTGGGGGCTACACCTTC
TRBJ2-7,-,-,TRBV5-5,CASSFFRGPYEQYF,TGTGCCAGCAGCTTCTTTAGGGGACCCTACGAGCAGTACTTC
TRBJ2-1,-,-,TRBV5-6,CASSLTGGRYNEQFF,TGTGCCAGCAGCTTGACCGGGGGCCGGTACAATGAGCAGTTCTTC
TRBJ2-1,-,-,TRBV3-1/TRBV3-2,CASSQEWGGKGYNEQFF,TGTGCCAGCAGCCAGGAGTGGGGGGGCAAGGGTTACAATGAGCAGTTCTTC
TRBJ2-7,-,-,TRBV9,CASSVDPYTYEQYF,TGTGCCAGCAGCGTAGATCCGTACACCTACGAGCAGTACTTC
TRBJ1-1,-,-,TRBV19,CASSMVWNTEAFF,TGTGCCAGTAGTATGGTTTGGAACACTGAAGCTTTCTTT
TRBJ1-2,-,-,TRBV27,CASSVSFNQGYGYTF,TGTGCCAGCAGTGTATCGTTCAATCAGGGATATGGCTACACCTTC
TRBJ1-3,-,-,TRBV18,CASSPPSVAARNTIYF,TGTGCCAGCTCACCACCGTCTGTGGCAGCCCGAAACACCATATATTTT
TRBJ1-1,-,-,TRBV7-9,CASSRSSGNTEAFF,TGTGCCAGCAGCAGGTCCTCAGGGAACACTGAAGCTTTCTTT
TRBJ1-1,-,-,TRBV9,CASSVATVSEAFF,TGTGCCAGCAGCGTAGCAACAGTATCTGAAGCTTTCTTT
TRBJ1-1,-,TRBD1,TRBV5-6,CASSWGQDEAFF,TGTGCCAGCAGCTGGGGACAGGATGAAGCTTTCTTT
TRBJ2-1,-,-,TRBV20-1,CSASGFNEQFF,TGCAGTGCTAGTGGGTTCAATGAGCAGTTCTTC
TRBJ2-5,-,TRBD1,TRBV6-5,CASRPKGTGVETQYF,TGTGCCAGCAGACCCAAAGGGACAGGGGTCGAGACCCAGTACTTC
TRBJ2-7,-,-,TRBV6-5,CASSYAGYEQYF,TGTGCCAGCAGTTACGCTGGGTACGAGCAGTACTTC
TRBJ1-5,once,TRBD1,TRBV24-1,CAGYRDRTNQPQHF,TGTGCCGGATACCGGGACAGAACTAATCAGCCCCAGCATTTT
TRBJ2-7,-,-,TRBV5-6,CASSFNDYEQYF,TGTGCCAGCAGCTTCAACGACTACGAGCAGTACTTC
TRBJ2-7,few,-,TRBV6-2/TRBV6-3,CASSNFGNTYEQYF,TGTGCCAGCAGTAATTTCGGTAACACCTACGAGCAGTACTTC
TRBJ2-3,-,-,TRBV7-6,CASSLVGPNTDTQYF,TGTGCCAGCAGCTTAGTGGGGCCCAACACAGATACGCAGTATTTT
TRBJ2-7,-,-,TRBV6-5,CASSLANEQYF,TGTGCCAGCAGTCTAGCGAACGAGCAGTACTTC
TRBJ1-4,once,-,TRBV6-1,CASSVFQDGEKLFF,TGTGCCAGCAGTGTCTTCCAGGATGGGGAAAAACTGTTTTTT
TRBJ1-2,-,-,TRBV3-1/TRBV3-2,CASSQESGIAYGYTF,TGTGCCAGCAGCCAAGAATCGGGGATCGCCTATGGCTACACCTTC
TRBJ1-2,-,TRBD1,TRBV5-4,CASSSAPGGFGGYTF,TGTGCCAGCAGCTCGGCCCCAGGGGGATTTGGTGGCTACACCTTC
TRBJ1-5,-,-,TRBV18,CASSPVSWVYSNQPQHF,TGTGCCAGCTCACCGGTTTCGTGGGTTTATAGCAATCAGCCCCAGCATTTT
TRBJ2-3,-,-,TRBV10-3,CAISESWDTQYF,TGTGCCATCAGTGAGTCTTGGGATACGCAGTATTTT
TRBJ2-7,-,-,TRBV6-5,CASSPAWNYYEQYF,TGTGCCAGCAGTCCCGCTTGGAATTACTACGAGCAGTACTTC
TRBJ2-3,-,-,TRBV5-1,CASSRGGARSTDTQYF,TGCGCCAGCAGCAGAGGGGGAGCCCGAAGCACAGATACGCAGTATTTT
TRBJ2-1,once,TRBD2,TRBV29-1,CSAGTSGNEQFF,TGCAGCGCTGGGACTAGCGGCAATGAGCAGTTCTTC
TRBJ1-1,-,-,TRBV12-3/TRBV12-4,CASSPLGVAFF,TGTGCCAGCAGTCCCCTGGGGGTCGCTTTCTTT
TRBJ1-2,-,-,TRBV27,CASSASLHNYGYTF,TGTGCCAGCAGTGCCTCGTTGCATAACTATGGCTACACCTTC
TRBJ1-2,-,-,TRBV25-1,CASSEVEFNYGYTF,TGTGCCAGCAGTGAAGTCGAATTCAACTATGGCTACACCTTC
TRBJ2-5,-,TRBD1,TRBV4-2,CASSQTTGGGETQYF,TGTGCCAGCAGCCAAACTACAGGGGGCGGCGAGACCCAGTACTTC
TRBJ1-3,-,TRBD1,TRBV15,CATSSQTGGYLFSGNTIYF,TGTGCCACCAGCAGCCAAACAGGGGGCTACCTTTTTTCTGGAAACACCATATATTTT
TRBJ2-7,few,-,TRBV12-3/TRBV12-4,CASSQQGFGEQYF,TGTGCCAGCAGTCAACAGGGATTCGGCGAGCAGTACTTC
TRBJ2-1,-,TRBD2,TRBV6-5,CASSYSGGGDDNEQFF,TGTGCCAGCAGTTACTCTGGTGGGGGGGATGACAATGAGCAGTTCTTC
TRBJ1-2,-,-,TRBV27,CASSPWTGNYGYTF,TGTGCCAGCAGTCCATGGACGGGGAACTATGGCTACACCTTC
TRBJ1-1,-,TRBD1,TRBV2,CASRGQWSNTEAFF,TGTGCCAGCAGGGGACAGTGGTCGAACACTGAAGCTTTCTTT
TRBJ1-3,-,-,TRBV4-1,CASSQEAGVLSSGNTIYF,TGCGCCAGCAGCCAAGAGGCAGGGGTCCTATCCTCTGGAAACACCATATATTTT
TRBJ2-1,-,-,TRBV6-5,CASTRNSYNEQFF,TGTGCCAGCACCAGAAACTCCTACAATGAGCAGTTCTTC
TRBJ1-6,-,TRBD1,TRBV7-2,CASSLERQGYSPLHF,TGTGCCAGCAGCTTAGAGCGACAGGGCTATTCACCCCTCCACTTT
TRBJ1-2,-,TRBD1,TRBV3-1/TRBV3-2,CASSRQGNYGYTF,TGTGCCAGCAGCCGACAGGGGAACTATGGCTACACCTTC
TRBJ2-7,-,-,TRBV11-2,CASSLVSEQYF,TGTGCCAGCAGCCTGGTTTCCGAGCAGTACTTC
TRBJ1-1,-,TRBD1,TRBV3-1/TRBV3-2,CASSQVARTGITEAFF,TGTGCCAGCAGCCAAGTGGCCCGGACAGGTATCACTGAAGCTTTCTTT
TRBJ1-2,-,-,TRBV20-1,CSASTASNYGYTF,TGCAGTGCTAGTACGGCCTCTAACTATGGCTACACCTTC
TRBJ2-2,-,-,TRBV14,CASSFRTANTGELFF,TGTGCCAGCAGCTTTAGAACGGCGAACACCGGGGAGCTGTTTTTT
TRBJ1-1,-,-,TRBV6-2/TRBV6-3,CASSFKLMNTEAFF,TGTGCCAGCAGTTTTAAACTGATGAACACTGAAGCTTTCTTT
TRBJ2-2,-,-,TRBV7-2,CASSPQGGAGELFF,TGTGCCAGCAGCCCCCAAGGGGGGGCCGGGGAGCTGTTTTTT
TRBJ2-5,few,-,TRBV19,CASSMMSAVGETQYF,TGTGCCAGTAGTATGATGAGTGCCGTGGGAGAGACCCAGTACTTC
TRBJ1-1,-,TRBD1,TRBV29-1,CSVALDRGHTEAFF,TGCAGCGTAGCTCTAGACAGGGGGCACACTGAAGCTTTCTTT
TRBJ1-1,-,-,TRBV4-1,CASSQVTGTNTEAFF,TGCGCCAGCAGCCAAGTCACAGGAACGAACACTGAAGCTTTCTTT
TRBJ2-5,-,TRBD2,TRBV7-2,CASSTGLARETQYF,TGTGCCAGCAGCACCGGACTAGCGCGGGAGACCCAGTACTTC
TRBJ1-2,-,-,TRBV9,CASSVASGAPNYGYTF,TGTGCCAGCAGCGTAGCATCGGGGGCCCCTAACTATGGCTACACCTTC